A single sample gave rise to the 29 T cell receptor beta chains below, sequenced in a study of blood T cell repertoires in COVID-19. The protocol was immunoSEQ multiplex PCR, while the TCRdb copy is restricted to in-frame clones and leaves out a portion. The sample yields about 210,000 clones, about four fifths seen once. Sample: PBMCs or T cells enriched from blood (not recorded which). These TCRs come from a woman aged 50 to 65 with acute COVID-19.

V usage is TRBV7-3 and J usage is TRBJ2-7; TRBD1 matches 11 bases. Germline V gene data show CDR1 as SGHTA and CDR2 as FQGTGA. V lost 1 base to trimming and J lost 3 bases; unmatched junction nucleotides: 5. The length of the CDR3 is 16 residues. The CDR3 reads CASSLMGGTGGYEQYF. CDR3 DNA sequence: TGTGCCAGCAGCTTAATGGGTGGGACAGGGGGCTACGAGCAGTACTTC.

This rearrangement joins TRBV6-5 to TRBJ1-4; 8 bases line up with TRBD1. Germline-derived CDR1 and CDR2 are MNHEY and SVGAGI. With 4 bases clipped from V and 3 bases from J, the junction kept 4 bases outside the gene matches. The CDR3 contains 15 residues. CDR3 amino acids: CASSLDRVANEKLFF. The CDR3 DNA follows: TGTGCCAGCAGTTTGGACAGGGTTGCTAATGAAAAACTGTTTTTT.

This chain connects TRBV6-1 to TRBJ2-1; TRBD1 agrees at 9 bases. CDR1 MNHNS and CDR2 SASEGT come from the germline V gene. This CDR3 is built from 17 residues. J was trimmed by 7 bases and V by 0 bases; bases with no gene match: 10. The CDR3 is CASSEARGTGLGNEQFF. The DNA of the CDR3 is TGTGCCAGCAGTGAAGCGCGAGGGACAGGGTTGGGAAATGAGCAGTTCTTC.

The rearrangement uses TRBV7-2 and TRBJ2-1; 7 positions match TRBD2. With V trimmed by 5 bases and J by 0 bases, 4 bases remained unmatched. CDR1 and CDR2 (germline): SGHTA, FQGNSA. CDR3 length: 15 amino acids. CDR3 in DNA: TGTGCCAGCAGCCGGGGGGAAGCCTCCTACAATGAGCAGTTCTTC. This sequence encodes CASSRGEASYNEQFF.

V and J are TRBV12-3 or TRBV12-4 and TRBJ2-1; D is possibly TRBD1 (6 bases). V lost 6 bases, J lost 9 bases, and 15 bases lay in between. This CDR3 is built from 13 residues. The CDR3 here is CASRSTGYVEQFF. Written as DNA, the CDR3 is TGTGCCAGCAGATCCACAGGGTACGTTGAGCAGTTCTTC.

The CDR3 loop is CASSLGTTGYGNTIYF. The CDR3 nucleotides read TGTGCCAGCAGCTTAGGAACGACAGGGTACGGAAACACCATATATTTT. This chain uses TRBV7-2 with TRBJ1-3; 7 bases map to TRBD1. The V and J ends lost 1 base and 4 bases, in that order; junction bases with no gene match: 7. The CDR3 totals 16 residues. Germline assignment: CDR1 SGHTA and CDR2 FQGNSA.

The chain carries TRBV5-1 and TRBJ2-7; perhaps TRBD1 as D (5 bases). The CDR3 extends over 13 amino acids. V lost 5 bases, J lost 3 bases, and 12 bases lay in between. In germline, CDR1 is SGHRS, CDR2 YFSETQ. CDR3 in amino acids: CASSLNQGYEQYF. DNA for the CDR3: TGCGCCAGCAGTTTGAATCAGGGCTACGAGCAGTACTTC. The variable domain in full, completed from reference TRBV5-1 and TRBJ2-7, reads KAGVTQTPRYLIKTRGQQVTLSCSPISGHRSVSWYQQTPGQGLQFLFEYFSETQRNKGNFPGRFSGRQFSNSRSEMNVSTLELGDSALYLCASSLNQGYEQYFGPGTRLTVT.

The chain couples TRBV28 to TRBJ2-7; D is possibly TRBD1 (6 bases). The CDR3 runs to 14 residues. Trimming removed 1 base from V and 12 bases from J, with 19 bases in between. Germline V lookup: CDR1 MDHEN, CDR2 SYDVKM. The CDR3 is CASSLSHSGEGPYF. In nucleotides, the CDR3 is TGTGCCAGCAGTTTATCCCATTCAGGGGAAGGACCGTACTTC.

This clone was observed a few times. V and J are TRBV5-5 and TRBJ1-4, with a weak D call TRBD1 (6 bases). V dropped 4 bases and J dropped 3 bases, with 13 bases sitting between them. Germline lookup yields CDR1 SGHKS and CDR2 YYEKEE (reference sequence). The CDR3 consists of 15 residues. The CDR3 bases are TGTGCCAGCAGCAAGCCGCAGGGGTCTAATGAAAAACTGTTTTTT. It is translated as CASSKPQGSNEKLFF.

This chain connects TRBV29-1 to TRBJ1-1; no clear D gene. This CDR3 is built from 13 residues. Germline lookup yields CDR1 SQVTM and CDR2 ANQGSEA. The V gene lost 5 bases and the J gene lost 4 bases, with 14 bases spanning the gap. The CDR3 loop is CSVQLQEGTEAFF. CDR3 DNA: TGCAGCGTTCAACTCCAGGAGGGCACTGAAGCTTTCTTT.

The V and J genes are TRBV5-6 and TRBJ1-1; a possible D gene is TRBD1 (6 bases). V lost 1 base to trimming and J lost 1 base, with 11 bases between them. Germline V gene data show CDR1 as SGHDT and CDR2 as YYEEEE. This CDR3 has 15 amino acids. CDR3 amino acids: CASSLFGTSNTEAFF. The CDR3 DNA sequence: TGTGCCAGCAGCTTGTTCGGGACATCGAACACTGAAGCTTTCTTT.

A word on this clone: A much larger clone lies one base from this, so it may be a read error. Other DNA sequences from this sample encode an identical CDR3 as well. The chain carries TRBV19 and TRBJ2-1; TRBD1 aligns across 7 bases. Trimming took 4 bases from V and 4 from J; bases not matched to a gene: 4. This CDR3 has 14 amino acids. CDR1 and CDR2 from the germline V gene are LNHDA and SQIVND (reference sequence). The CDR3 loop reads CASSRGQIYNEQFF. CDR3 DNA sequence: TGTGCCAGTAGTAGGGGACAGATTTACAATGAGCAGTTCTTC.

The V gene is TRBV11-3, the J gene TRBJ1-1; 7 bases align to TRBD1. Germline lookup yields CDR1 SGHNT and CDR2 YENEEA. CDR3 length: 15 residues. With 5 bases clipped from V and 3 bases from J, the junction kept 9 bases outside the gene matches. CDR3: CASSPQTGPDTEAFF. The CDR3, as DNA: TGTGCCAGCAGCCCCCAGACAGGGCCGGACACTGAAGCTTTCTTT.

V usage is TRBV15 and J usage is TRBJ1-4, with D hard to call. This CDR3 has 14 residues. Trimming stripped 6 bases from V and 2 bases from J, with 10 bases between. Germline assignment: CDR1 LNHNV and CDR2 YYDKDF (reference sequence). Here the CDR3 DNA reads TGTGCCACCAGAACGGGAAACACTAATGAAAAACTGTTTTTT. Amino acid sequence: CATRTGNTNEKLFF.

The chain joins TRBV5-1 to TRBJ2-1, with TRBD1 identical over 8 bases. The CDR3 runs 17 residues. Looked up from germline, CDR1 is SGHRS and CDR2 is YFSETQ. V shed 6 bases, J shed 5 bases, and the junction held 16 bases outside the gene matches. In DNA form, the CDR3 reads TGCGCCAGCACAATCGACAGGGGACCTAGCGTGGACAATGAGCAGTTCTTC. It is translated as CASTIDRGPSVDNEQFF.

This clone was counted a few times. The genes are TRBV4-3 and TRBJ2-1; D gene uncertain. There are 13 residues in the CDR3. Germline V lookup: CDR1 LGHNA, CDR2 YSLEER. Trimming removed 4 bases at V and 5 bases at J, with 9 bases between. This CDR3 is CASSLRLDNEQFF. The CDR3, as DNA: TGCGCCAGCAGCCTCCGACTGGACAATGAGCAGTTCTTC.

As DNA, the CDR3 is TGTGCCAGCAGCTTAGAGCTGCTCTCCTACGAGCAGTACTTC. Translated: CASSLELLSYEQYF. The chain uses TRBV7-2 and TRBJ2-7; D is ambiguous. This CDR3 comprises 14 residues. Germline V gene sequence: CDR1 SGHTA, CDR2 FQGNSA. Trimming shortened V by 1 base and J by 0 bases, and 7 bases separated the two germline ends. Drawing the rest from reference TRBV7-2 and TRBJ2-7, the complete variable domain is GAGVSQSPSNKVTEKGKDVELRCDPISGHTALYWYRQSLGQGLEFLIYFQGNSAPDKSGLPSDRFSAERTGGSVSTLTIQRTQQEDSAVYLCASSLELLSYEQYFGPGTRLTVT.

The sample holds one count of this clone. The gene calls are TRBV30 and TRBJ2-3; 9 nucleotides align to TRBD1. V shed 2 bases and J 7 bases; nucleotides not matched to a gene: 7. This CDR3 is 14 amino acids long. Germline V gene lookup returns CDR1 GTSNPN and CDR2 SVGIG (reference sequence). The CDR3 here is CAWSPLTGGYTQYF. CDR3 DNA: TGTGCCTGGAGTCCCCTCACAGGGGGCTATACGCAGTATTTT.

This chain connects TRBV7-2 to TRBJ2-1; TRBD2 agrees at 9 bases. Germline assignment: CDR1 SGHTA and CDR2 FQGNSA. Trimming took 1 base from V and 5 from J; bases not matched to a gene: 9. CDR3 length: 17 amino acids. This chain's CDR3 is CASSLGVPSSGDNEQFF. CDR3 DNA: TGTGCCAGCAGCTTAGGTGTCCCCTCTAGCGGGGACAATGAGCAGTTCTTC.

The chain links TRBV7-9 to TRBJ1-2; D ambiguous. Looked up from germline, CDR1 is SEHNR and CDR2 is FQNEAQ (reference sequence). This CDR3 is 13 amino acids long. V was clipped by 2 bases and J by 7 bases, with 11 bases between them. The CDR3 DNA sequence: TGTGCCAGCAGCTTATTTGGCTCGGGTGGCTACACCTTC. Amino acid sequence: CASSLFGSGGYTF.

CDR3 nucleotide sequence: TGTGCCAGCAGTCCCGGACAGGGACGACAGCCCCAGCATTTT. This encodes CASSPGQGRQPQHF. The rearrangement links TRBV28 to TRBJ1-5; TRBD1 agrees at 8 bases. Per germline, CDR1 MDHEN and CDR2 SYDVKM. The CDR3 is made up of 14 amino acids. V shed 5 bases, J shed 7 bases, and the junction held 7 bases outside the gene matches.

This chain joins TRBV28 and TRBJ2-2; 9 positions match TRBD2. CDR1 and CDR2 from the germline V gene are MDHEN and SYDVKM. V shed 3 bases and J 0 bases; nucleotides not matched to a gene: 8. The CDR3 spans 18 residues. DNA for the CDR3: TGTGCCAGCAGTTTTTTTTGTAGCGGGGGAACGAACACCGGGGAGCTGTTTTTT. This encodes CASSFFCSGGTNTGELFF.

This clone showed up just once. The gene calls are TRBV19 and TRBJ2-5, with a weak D call TRBD2 (5 bases). Trimming took 2 bases from V and 1 from J, leaving 11 bases between them. The CDR3 length is 15 residues. Germline CDR1 LNHDA, CDR2 SQIVND (reference sequence). CDR3 bases: TGTGCCAGTAGTATACAGTCTAGCACCCAAGAGACCCAGTACTTC. It translates to CASSIQSSTQETQYF.

The chain has TRBV18 and TRBJ1-5; 7 bases fit TRBD1. Germline CDR1 KGHSH, CDR2 LQKENI. The CDR3 is 14 residues long. The trim removed 4 bases at V and 4 bases at J, leaving 4 bases unmatched. CDR3 region: CASSLEQGNQPQHF. CDR3 in DNA: TGTGCCAGCTCACTCGAACAGGGGAATCAGCCCCAGCATTTT.

The chain couples TRBV30 to TRBJ1-6; perhaps TRBD1 as D (6 bases). Germline V gives CDR1 GTSNPN, CDR2 SVGIG (reference sequence). V gave up 2 bases and J gave up 7 bases, with 9 bases separating them. CDR3 length: 13 amino acids. DNA for the CDR3: TGTGCCTGGAGTATGCAGGGGAATTCACCCCTCCACTTT. It specifies CAWSMQGNSPLHF. Supplemented by reference TRBV30 and TRBJ1-6, the full variable domain reads SQTIHQWPATLVQPVGSPLSLECTVEGTSNPNLYWYRQAAGRGLQLLFYSVGIGQISSEVPQNLSASRPQDRQFILSSKKLLLSDSGFYLCAWSMQGNSPLHFGNGTRLTVT.

V usage is TRBV7-8 and J usage is TRBJ2-3; 9 bases line up with TRBD2. This CDR3 is 17 amino acids long. Germline V gene data show CDR1 as SGHVS and CDR2 as FQNEAQ. V gave up 5 bases and J gave up 4 bases; unmatched junction bases: 13. In nucleotides, the CDR3 is TGTGCCAGCAGCCACCTTGGGATGCGGGGGGGGGCAGATACGCAGTATTTT. Its protein product is CASSHLGMRGGADTQYF.

This clone has only one observation. The chain employs TRBV24-1 and TRBJ1-4; 7 bases agree with TRBD1. CDR3 length equals 16 residues. The germline CDR1 and CDR2 sequences are KGHDR and SFDVKD. V trimming: 4 bases; J trimming: 7 bases; junction bases outside the gene matches: 11. The CDR3 DNA follows: TGTGCCACCAGTGACGCCCGTAGACAGGGCGGTGAAAAACTGTTTTTT. Translated, it gives CATSDARRQGGEKLFF.

Here the CDR3 reads CASSPGTGANQPQHF. In DNA, the CDR3 is TGTGCCAGCAGCCCCGGGACAGGGGCAAATCAGCCCCAGCATTTT. The gene calls are TRBV6-5 and TRBJ1-5, with TRBD1 identical over 10 bases. Trimming cost V 6 bases and J 4 bases; bases outside gene matches: 6. The germline V gene encodes CDR1 MNHEY and CDR2 SVGAGI. The CDR3 covers 15 residues.

This chain uses TRBV29-1 with TRBJ2-5, with D possibly being TRBD2 (7 bases). The germline V and J ends were trimmed by 4 bases and 2 bases, with 14 bases remaining between them. The CDR3 totals 14 residues. Germline-derived CDR1 and CDR2 are SQVTM and ANQGSEA. This CDR3 is CSVGRGQGQETQYF. Here the CDR3 DNA reads TGCAGCGTTGGGCGGGGGCAGGGACAAGAGACCCAGTACTTC.